The text below deals with one T cell receptor (beta chain). One end of the junction does not line up with germline, which may come from a read error. This record comes from a study of blood T cells in healthy people across ages. The V gene's germline CDR1 is SGHTA and CDR2 FQGNSA. The CDR3 runs to 15 residues. Primers used in a second PCR of roughly 6 to 11 cycles were a sample-barcoded 5' primer and a J-beta primer mix. MiXCR, applied by TCRdb to the 5' RACE reads, yields one record per CDR3 protein. The table includes 850,000 or so distinct CDR3 sequences, under 35% detected once. Sequencing used blood. This sequence originates from a woman aged 80 or over in good health. This chain joins TRBV7-2 and TRBJ2-7; D remains unclear. The CDR3 loop reads CASSALTRPNYGQYF. The CDR3, as DNA: TGTGCCAGCAGCGCACTTACAAGGCCCAACTACGGGCAGTACTTC.